The rows below give T cell receptor beta chains drawn from one sample of a study of T cell responses to AZD1222 COVID-19 vaccine. Clones were sequenced by immunoSEQ multiplex PCR, and TCRdb holds only the in-frame ones, with some missing. The table shows about 120,000 clones, with around 90% occurring only once. The input for sequencing was peripheral blood, taken on day 0 of AZD1222 vaccination. All receptors come from an adult in good health. CDR3s include the opening cysteine and the closing phenylalanine or tryptophan. Each record gives: J gene, D gene, V gene, CDR3 DNA, CDR3 protein. The D gene is left open where the match is weak.

>TRBJ1-2|.|TRBV19
TGTGCCAGTAGTATAGCCGGCTCGGGACACAACTATGGCTACACCTTC
CASSIAGSGHNYGYTF
>TRBJ1-1|TRBD1|TRBV5-8
TGTGCCAGCAGCAAGGACAGGGGGGTGGCTGAAGCTTTCTTT
CASSKDRGVAEAFF
>TRBJ2-3|.|TRBV9
TGTGCCAGCAGCCGTAAGCCAGACGCGCTCCCTGCTACGCAGTATTTT
CASSRKPDALPATQYF
>TRBJ1-1|.|TRBV27
TGTGCCAGCAGTTTACTGGGGCGGGGGGCGTCCACTGAAGCTTTCTTT
CASSLLGRGASTEAFF
>TRBJ2-2|.|TRBV29-1
TGCAGCGTTGGAAGGTTCACCGGGGAGCTGTTTTTT
CSVGRFTGELFF
>TRBJ2-3|.|TRBV27
TGTGCCAGCAGTTCCCTAGCGCCAGATACGCAGTATTTT
CASSSLAPDTQYF
>TRBJ2-3|TRBD2|TRBV5-1
TGCGCCAGCAGCCTCTCTACAAGCGGGGGACTCACAGATACGCAGTATTTT
CASSLSTSGGLTDTQYF
>TRBJ2-7|.|TRBV28
TGTGCCAGCAGTGGGAATTCCTACGAGCAGTACTTC
CASSGNSYEQYF
>TRBJ2-2|TRBD2|TRBV28
TGTGCCATCCGGGGGGGCCCGGACACCGGGGAGCTGTTTTTT
CAIRGGPDTGELFF
>TRBJ2-7|TRBD1|TRBV18
TGTGCCAGCTCACCAAGAAGTCCCGGGACAGGGGCCTACGAGCAGTACTTC
CASSPRSPGTGAYEQYF
>TRBJ2-3|.|TRBV15
TGTGCCACCAGCACCCGGGGGCCCATCACAGATACGCAGTATTTT
CATSTRGPITDTQYF
>TRBJ1-2|.|TRBV28
TGTGCCAGCAACAACCCATCGGGGCTGGGCTACACCTTC
CASNNPSGLGYTF
>TRBJ2-1|.|TRBV7-3
TGTGCCAGCAGCGCCCGGGACATCAACAATGAGCAGTTCTTC
CASSARDINNEQFF
>TRBJ2-2|TRBD2|TRBV4-1
TGCGCCAGCAGCCAACCCTCGGGAGGGGTTACCGGGGAGCTGTTTTTT
CASSQPSGGVTGELFF
>TRBJ2-3|.|TRBV3-1/TRBV3-2
TGTGCCAGCAGCCAAGAAGTTGGCGGGGACAGTCCAGCAGATACGCAGTATTTT
CASSQEVGGDSPADTQYF
>TRBJ1-1|TRBD1|TRBV7-6
TGTGCCAGCAGCTTATCGACAGGGCCGACTGAAGCTTTCTTT
CASSLSTGPTEAFF
>TRBJ1-1|.|TRBV18
TGTGCCAGCTCACCAAGGGGGGGCCACACTGAAGCTTTCTTT
CASSPRGGHTEAFF
>TRBJ2-7|TRBD2|TRBV28
TGTGCCAGCAGTTTTAGTAGAGCGGGGGCCTACGAGCAGTACTTC
CASSFSRAGAYEQYF
>TRBJ1-2|.|TRBV29-1
TGCAGCGTTGGGGTGCTCAATCTAGACTATGGCTACACCTTC
CSVGVLNLDYGYTF
>TRBJ1-2|TRBD1|TRBV30
TGTGCCTGGAGAGTATCGGGACAGCGACATCGCTATGGCTACACCTTC
CAWRVSGQRHRYGYTF
>TRBJ2-6|TRBD2|TRBV10-3
TGTGCCATCAGTGAGCCCGGACTAGAGAGCTCTGGGGCCAACGTCCTGACTTTC
CAISEPGLESSGANVLTF
>TRBJ2-1|.|TRBV6-6
TGTGCCAGCAGGCGGAGCGGGTCCTCCTACAATGAGCAGTTCTTC
CASRRSGSSYNEQFF
>TRBJ1-1|TRBD1|TRBV29-1
TGCAGCGTTGAAGGCCTACAGGGGGCTTACACTGAAGCTTTCTTT
CSVEGLQGAYTEAFF
>TRBJ1-2|.|TRBV28
TGTGCCGCCATAGATTTGGGGAGGGGCCGGGGCTACACCTTC
CAAIDLGRGRGYTF
>TRBJ2-7|.|TRBV20-1
TGCAGTGCTAGTGGGCCGGGCCTGGGCGGTAGATACGAGCAGTACTTC
CSASGPGLGGRYEQYF
>TRBJ2-7|TRBD1|TRBV15
TGTGCCACCAGCAGTGACCGGGACAGCTCCTACGAGCAGTACTTC
CATSSDRDSSYEQYF
>TRBJ1-1|TRBD1|TRBV19
TGTGCCAGTAGTCTCGACAGGGTTCAGGGTGAAGCTTTCTTT
CASSLDRVQGEAFF
>TRBJ2-5|.|TRBV6-1
TGTGCCAGCAGTGAAGTCGTGGGGTTGGAGACCCAGTACTTC
CASSEVVGLETQYF
>TRBJ1-2|.|TRBV3-1/TRBV3-2
TGTGCCAGCAGCCAAGCCGGTCTGGGGGCAGGGGGCTACACCTTC
CASSQAGLGAGGYTF